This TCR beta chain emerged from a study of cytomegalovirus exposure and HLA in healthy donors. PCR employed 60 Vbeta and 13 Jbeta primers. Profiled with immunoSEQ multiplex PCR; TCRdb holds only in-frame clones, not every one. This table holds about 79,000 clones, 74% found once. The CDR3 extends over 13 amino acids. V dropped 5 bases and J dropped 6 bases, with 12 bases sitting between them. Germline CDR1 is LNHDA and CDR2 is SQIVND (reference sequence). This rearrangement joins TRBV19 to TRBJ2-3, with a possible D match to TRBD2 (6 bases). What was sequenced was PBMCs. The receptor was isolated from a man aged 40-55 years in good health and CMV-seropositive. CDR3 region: CASSPARGDTQYF. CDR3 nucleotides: TGTGCCAGTAGTCCCGCCCGGGGGGATACGCAGTATTTT.